This entry concerns a single T cell receptor (beta chain). The antigen is undetermined. Germline lookup yields CDR1 SGDLS and CDR2 YYNGEE. The length of the CDR3 is 17 residues. With 5 bases removed from V and 0 bases from J, the gap between germline ends came to 19 bases. The study reverse transcribed the entire isolated RNA, so it sequenced expressed TCRB transcripts. The data were produced by immunoSEQ multiplex PCR, yet TCRdb's version contains in-frame clones alone and is incomplete. This repertoire shows hundreds of thousands of clones, about an eighth found once; its top ten account for nearly 0.04%. This specimen belongs to a study of beta chain features in type 1 diabetes. Broader study findings: A closer apparent resemblance between naive, central memory and Treg TCRB repertoires was seen in patients than in healthy donors. Across all four CD4+ subsets, people with type 1 diabetes showed modestly shorter TCRB CDR3s.

The V gene is TRBV9, the J gene TRBJ2-3; no firm D call. The sequence came from a man aged 18-30 years with type 1 diabetes. Sequenced input: naive CD4+ T cells from blood. The CDR3 here is CASRETALPTSTDTQYF. The DNA for the CDR3 is TGTGCCAGCAGAGAAACAGCACTACCCACTAGCACAGATACGCAGTATTTT.